The subject of this entry is one TCR beta chain. Study processing details: Amplifying reference gene primers gave estimates of nucleated cell counts. Produced via immunoSEQ multiplex PCR; TCRdb's table is partial and in-frame only. V and J calls and clone size are those listed in that table; D and trimming were worked out from the DNA. The data show around 320,000 clones, around 85% seen once. The source of the sample is a study of blood T cell repertoires in COVID-19. Overall study context: Sample material is recorded as cDNA or gDNA derived from T cells, B-cell-depleted T cells, or PBMCs.

CDR1 is LGHNT and CDR2 is FRNRAP in the germline V gene. The CDR3 sequence is 14 residues long. The V gene lost 2 bases and the J gene lost 1 base, with 8 bases spanning the gap. This chain uses TRBV12-5 with TRBJ1-1; D perhaps matches TRBD1 (5 bases). The sequenced material came from peripheral blood. This receptor was obtained from a human donor in a cohort sampled during active COVID-19. The CDR3 DNA is TGTGCTAGTGGTTTGACAGGATGGAACACTGAAGCTTTCTTT. It is translated as CASGLTGWNTEAFF.